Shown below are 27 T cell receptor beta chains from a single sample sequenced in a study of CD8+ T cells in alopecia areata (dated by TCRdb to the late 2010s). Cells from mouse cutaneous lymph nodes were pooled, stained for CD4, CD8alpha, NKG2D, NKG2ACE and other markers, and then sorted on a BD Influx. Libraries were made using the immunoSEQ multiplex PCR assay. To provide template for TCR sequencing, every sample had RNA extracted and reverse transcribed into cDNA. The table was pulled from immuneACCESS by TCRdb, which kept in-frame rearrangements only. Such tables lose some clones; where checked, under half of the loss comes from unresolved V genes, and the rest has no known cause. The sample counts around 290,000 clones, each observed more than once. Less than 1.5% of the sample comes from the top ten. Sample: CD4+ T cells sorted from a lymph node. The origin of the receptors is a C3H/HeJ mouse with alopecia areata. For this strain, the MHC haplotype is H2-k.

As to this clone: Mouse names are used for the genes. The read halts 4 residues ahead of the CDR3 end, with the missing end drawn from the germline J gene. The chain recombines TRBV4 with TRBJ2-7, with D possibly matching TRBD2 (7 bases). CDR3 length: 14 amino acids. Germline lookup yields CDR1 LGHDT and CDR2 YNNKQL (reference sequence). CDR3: CASSYGGRGDEQYF. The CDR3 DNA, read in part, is TGTGCCAGCAGCTACGGGGGGCGCGGAGAT.

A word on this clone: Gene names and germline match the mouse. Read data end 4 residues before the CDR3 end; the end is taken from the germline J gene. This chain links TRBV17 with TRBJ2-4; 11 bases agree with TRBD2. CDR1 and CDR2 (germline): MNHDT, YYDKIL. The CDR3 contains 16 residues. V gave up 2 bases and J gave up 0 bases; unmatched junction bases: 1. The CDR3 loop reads CASSRRTGGSQNTLYF. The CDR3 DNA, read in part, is TGTGCTAGCAGTAGAAGGACTGGGGGGAGTCAAAAC.

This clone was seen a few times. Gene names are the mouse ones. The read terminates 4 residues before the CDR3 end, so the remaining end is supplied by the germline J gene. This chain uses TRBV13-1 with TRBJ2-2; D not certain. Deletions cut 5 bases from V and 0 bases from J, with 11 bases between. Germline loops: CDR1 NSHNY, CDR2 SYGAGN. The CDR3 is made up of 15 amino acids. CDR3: CASRATKTNTGQLYF. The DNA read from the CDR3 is TGTGCCAGCAGAGCGACAAAAACAAACACCGGG.

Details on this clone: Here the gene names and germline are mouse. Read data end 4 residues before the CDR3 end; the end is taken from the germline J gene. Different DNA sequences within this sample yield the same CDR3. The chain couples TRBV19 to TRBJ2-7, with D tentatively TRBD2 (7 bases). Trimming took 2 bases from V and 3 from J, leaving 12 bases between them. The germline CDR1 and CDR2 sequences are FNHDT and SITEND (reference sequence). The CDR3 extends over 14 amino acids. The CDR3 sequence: CASSIRGASYEQYF. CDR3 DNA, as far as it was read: TGTGCCAGCAGTATCCGGGGGGCCAGCTAT.

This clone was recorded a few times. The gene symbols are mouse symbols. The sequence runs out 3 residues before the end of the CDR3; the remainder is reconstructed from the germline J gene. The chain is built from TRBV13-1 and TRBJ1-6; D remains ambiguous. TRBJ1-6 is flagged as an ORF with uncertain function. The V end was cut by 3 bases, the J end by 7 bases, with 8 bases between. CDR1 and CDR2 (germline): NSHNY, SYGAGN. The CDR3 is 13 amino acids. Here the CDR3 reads CASSGTQNSPLYF. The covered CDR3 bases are TGTGCCAGCAGTGGAACTCAAAATTCGCCC.

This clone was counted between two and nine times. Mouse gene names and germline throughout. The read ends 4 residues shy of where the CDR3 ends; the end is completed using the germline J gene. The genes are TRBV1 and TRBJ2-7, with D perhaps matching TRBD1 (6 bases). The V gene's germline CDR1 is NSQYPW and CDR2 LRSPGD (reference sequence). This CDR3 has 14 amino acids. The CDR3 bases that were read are TGCACCTGCAGTGGCGGGACACAAGAATAT. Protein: CTCSGGTQEY. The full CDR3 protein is CTCSGGTQEYEQYF.

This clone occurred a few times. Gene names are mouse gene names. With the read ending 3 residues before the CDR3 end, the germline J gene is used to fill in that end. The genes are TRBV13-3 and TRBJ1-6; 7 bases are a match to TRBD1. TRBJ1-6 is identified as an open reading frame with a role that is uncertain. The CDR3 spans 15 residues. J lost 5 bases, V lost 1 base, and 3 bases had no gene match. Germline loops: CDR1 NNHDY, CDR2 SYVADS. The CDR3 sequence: CASSDFGTDNSPLYF. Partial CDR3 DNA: TGTGCCAGCAGTGATTTCGGGACAGATAATTCGCCC.

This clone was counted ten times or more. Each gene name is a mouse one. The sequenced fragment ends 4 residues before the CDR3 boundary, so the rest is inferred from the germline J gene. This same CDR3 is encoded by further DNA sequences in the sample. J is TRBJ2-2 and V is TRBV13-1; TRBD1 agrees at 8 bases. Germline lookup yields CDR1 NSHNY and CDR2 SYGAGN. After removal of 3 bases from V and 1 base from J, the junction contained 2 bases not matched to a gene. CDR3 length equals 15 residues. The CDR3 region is CASSGDRGNTGQLYF. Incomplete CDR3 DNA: TGTGCCAGCAGTGGCGACAGGGGAAACACCGGG.

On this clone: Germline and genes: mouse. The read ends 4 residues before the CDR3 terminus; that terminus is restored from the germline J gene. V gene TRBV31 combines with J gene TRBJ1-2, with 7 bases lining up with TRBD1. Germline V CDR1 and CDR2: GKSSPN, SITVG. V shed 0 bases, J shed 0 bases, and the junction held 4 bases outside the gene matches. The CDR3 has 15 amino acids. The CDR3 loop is CAWSLPTGTNSDYTF. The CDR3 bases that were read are TGTGCCTGGAGTCTACCGACAGGGACAAACTCC.

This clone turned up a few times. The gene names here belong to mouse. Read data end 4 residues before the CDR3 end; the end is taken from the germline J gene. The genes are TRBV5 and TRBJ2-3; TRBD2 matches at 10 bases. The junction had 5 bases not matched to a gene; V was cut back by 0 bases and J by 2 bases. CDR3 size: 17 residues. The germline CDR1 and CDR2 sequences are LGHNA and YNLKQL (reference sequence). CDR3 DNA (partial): TGTGCCAGCAGCCAAGACAACTGGGGGGGTAATGCAGAA. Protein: CASSQDNWGGNAE. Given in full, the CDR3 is CASSQDNWGGNAETLYF.

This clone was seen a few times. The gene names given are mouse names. The sequenced part of the CDR3 DNA is TGTGCCAGCAGTGTCTTTAACCAAGAC. Its protein product is CASSVFNQD. The full-length CDR3 reads as CASSVFNQDTQYF. The gene calls are TRBV13-3 and TRBJ2-5; no reliable D call. The DNA ends 4 residues before the CDR3 does, and the rest of the CDR3 is filled in from the germline J gene. The CDR3 totals 13 residues. V shed 3 bases and J shed 0 bases, with 5 bases lying between them. CDR1 and CDR2 (germline): NNHDY, SYVADS.

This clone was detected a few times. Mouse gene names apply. CDR3 DNA, as far as it was read: TGTGCTAGCAGTAGAGGGAGGGGCTATGCT. This encodes CASSRGRGYA. The entire CDR3 protein is CASSRGRGYAEQFF. The V and J genes are TRBV17 and TRBJ2-1, with D maybe TRBD1 (5 bases). The CDR3 end lies 4 residues beyond the end of the read and is filled in from the germline J gene. This CDR3 comprises 14 residues. Trimming took off 1 base at V and 3 bases at J, with 7 bases between the two ends. Per germline, CDR1 MNHDT and CDR2 YYDKIL.

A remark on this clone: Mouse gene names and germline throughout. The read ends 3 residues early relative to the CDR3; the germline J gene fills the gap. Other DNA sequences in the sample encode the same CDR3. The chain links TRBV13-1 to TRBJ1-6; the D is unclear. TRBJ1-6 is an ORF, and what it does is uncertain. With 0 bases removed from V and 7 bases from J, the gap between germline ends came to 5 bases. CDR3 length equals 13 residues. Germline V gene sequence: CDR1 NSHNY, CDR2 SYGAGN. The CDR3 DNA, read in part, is TGTGCCAGCAGTGATGCAAGGAATTCGCCC. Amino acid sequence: CASSDARNSP. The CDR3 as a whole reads CASSDARNSPLYF.

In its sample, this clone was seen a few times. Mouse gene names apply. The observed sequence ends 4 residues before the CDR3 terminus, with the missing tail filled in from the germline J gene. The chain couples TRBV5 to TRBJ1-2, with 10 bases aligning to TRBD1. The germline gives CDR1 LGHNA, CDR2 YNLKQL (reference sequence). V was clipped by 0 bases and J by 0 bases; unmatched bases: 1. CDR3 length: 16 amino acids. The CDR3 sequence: CASSQEGTGANSDYTF. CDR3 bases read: TGTGCCAGCAGCCAAGAAGGGACAGGGGCAAACTCC.

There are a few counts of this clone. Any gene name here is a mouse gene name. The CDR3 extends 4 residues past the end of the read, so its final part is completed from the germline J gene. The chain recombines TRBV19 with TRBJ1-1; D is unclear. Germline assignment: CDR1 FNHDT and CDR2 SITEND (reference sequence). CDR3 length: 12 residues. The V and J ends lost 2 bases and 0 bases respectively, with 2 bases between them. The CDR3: CASSMQNTEVFF. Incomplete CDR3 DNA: TGTGCCAGCAGTATGCAGAACACA.

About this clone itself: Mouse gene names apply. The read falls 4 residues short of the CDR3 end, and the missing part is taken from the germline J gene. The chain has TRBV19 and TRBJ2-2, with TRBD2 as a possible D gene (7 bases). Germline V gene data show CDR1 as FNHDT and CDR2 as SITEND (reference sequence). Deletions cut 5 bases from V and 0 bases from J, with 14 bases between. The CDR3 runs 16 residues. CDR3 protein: CASSVLGASNTGQLYF. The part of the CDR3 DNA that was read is TGTGCCAGCAGCGTCCTGGGGGCATCAAACACCGGG.

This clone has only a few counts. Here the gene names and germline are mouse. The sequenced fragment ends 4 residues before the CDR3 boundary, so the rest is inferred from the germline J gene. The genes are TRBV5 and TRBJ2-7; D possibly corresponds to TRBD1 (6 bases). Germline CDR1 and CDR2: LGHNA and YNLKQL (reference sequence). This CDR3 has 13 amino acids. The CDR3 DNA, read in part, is TGTGCCAGCAGCCAACAGGGGAAATAT. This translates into CASSQQGKY. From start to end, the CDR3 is CASSQQGKYEQYF.

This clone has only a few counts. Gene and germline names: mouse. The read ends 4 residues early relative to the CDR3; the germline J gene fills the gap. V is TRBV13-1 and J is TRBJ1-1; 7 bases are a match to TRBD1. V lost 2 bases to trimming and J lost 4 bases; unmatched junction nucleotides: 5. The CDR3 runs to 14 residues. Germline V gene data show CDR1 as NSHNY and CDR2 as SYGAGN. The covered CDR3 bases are TGTGCCAGCAGTGACGACAGGGTGCCCACA. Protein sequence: CASSDDRVPT. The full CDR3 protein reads CASSDDRVPTEVFF.

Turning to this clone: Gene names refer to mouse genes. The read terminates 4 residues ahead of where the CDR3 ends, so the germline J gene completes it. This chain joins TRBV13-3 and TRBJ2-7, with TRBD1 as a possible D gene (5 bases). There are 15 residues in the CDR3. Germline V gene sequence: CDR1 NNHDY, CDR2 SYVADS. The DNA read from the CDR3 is TGTGCCAGCAGTGAGATGACAGACCCTCTTTAT. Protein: CASSEMTDPLY. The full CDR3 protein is CASSEMTDPLYEQYF.

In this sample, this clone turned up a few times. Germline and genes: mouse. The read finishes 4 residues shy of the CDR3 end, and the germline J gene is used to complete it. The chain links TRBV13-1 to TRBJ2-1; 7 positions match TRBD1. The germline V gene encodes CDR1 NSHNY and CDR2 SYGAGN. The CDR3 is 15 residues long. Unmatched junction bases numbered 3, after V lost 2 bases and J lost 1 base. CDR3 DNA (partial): TGTGCCAGCAGTGAATCGGGACAGAACTATGCT. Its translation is CASSESGQNYA. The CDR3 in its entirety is CASSESGQNYAEQFF.

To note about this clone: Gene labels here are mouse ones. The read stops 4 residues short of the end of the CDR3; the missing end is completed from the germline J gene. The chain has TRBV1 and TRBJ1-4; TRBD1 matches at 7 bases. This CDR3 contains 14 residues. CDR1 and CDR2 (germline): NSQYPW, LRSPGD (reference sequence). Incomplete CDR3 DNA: TGCACCTGCAGTGCAGCCCGGGACAGCGAA. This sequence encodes CTCSAARDSE. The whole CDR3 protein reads CTCSAARDSERLFF.

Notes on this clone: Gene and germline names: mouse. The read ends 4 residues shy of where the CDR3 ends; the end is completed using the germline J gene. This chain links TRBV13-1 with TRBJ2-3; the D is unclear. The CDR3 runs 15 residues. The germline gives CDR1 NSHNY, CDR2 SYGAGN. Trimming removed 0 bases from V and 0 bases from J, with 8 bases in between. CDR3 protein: CASSDVTPSAETLYF. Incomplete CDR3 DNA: TGTGCCAGCAGTGATGTGACTCCTAGTGCAGAA.

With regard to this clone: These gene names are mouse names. CDR3 sequence reads: CASSQDIQQDTQYF. Incomplete CDR3 DNA: TGTGCCAGCAGCCAAGATATACAACAAGAC. The V gene is TRBV5, the J gene TRBJ2-5, with D unclear. The read gets to within 4 residues of the CDR3 end, and the germline J gene fills in the rest. V gave up 0 bases and J gave up 3 bases, with 7 bases separating them. The CDR3 covers 14 residues. The germline V gene encodes CDR1 LGHNA and CDR2 YNLKQL (reference sequence).

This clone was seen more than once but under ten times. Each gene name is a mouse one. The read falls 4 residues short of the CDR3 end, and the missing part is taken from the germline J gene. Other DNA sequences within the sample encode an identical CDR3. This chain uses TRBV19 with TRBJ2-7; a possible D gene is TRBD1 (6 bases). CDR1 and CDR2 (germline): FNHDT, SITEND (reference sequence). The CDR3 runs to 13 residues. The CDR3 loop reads CASSPRDKYEQYF. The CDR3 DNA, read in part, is TGTGCCAGCAGTCCTCGGGACAAATAT.

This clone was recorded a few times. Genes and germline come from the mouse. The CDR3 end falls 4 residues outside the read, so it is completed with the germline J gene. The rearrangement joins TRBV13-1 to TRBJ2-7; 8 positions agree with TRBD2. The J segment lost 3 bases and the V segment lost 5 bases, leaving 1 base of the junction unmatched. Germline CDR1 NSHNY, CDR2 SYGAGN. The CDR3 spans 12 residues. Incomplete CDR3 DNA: TGTGCCAGCAGGGACTGGGACTAT. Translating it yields CASRDWDY. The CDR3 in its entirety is CASRDWDYEQYF.

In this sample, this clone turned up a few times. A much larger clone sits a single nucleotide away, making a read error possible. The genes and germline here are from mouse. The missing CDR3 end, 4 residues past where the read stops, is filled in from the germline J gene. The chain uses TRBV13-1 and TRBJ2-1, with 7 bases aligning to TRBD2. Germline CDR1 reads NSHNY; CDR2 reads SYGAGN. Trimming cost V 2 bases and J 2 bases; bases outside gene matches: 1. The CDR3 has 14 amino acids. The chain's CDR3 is CASSEGGDYAEQFF. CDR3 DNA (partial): TGTGCCAGCAGTGAGGGGGGGGACTATGCT.

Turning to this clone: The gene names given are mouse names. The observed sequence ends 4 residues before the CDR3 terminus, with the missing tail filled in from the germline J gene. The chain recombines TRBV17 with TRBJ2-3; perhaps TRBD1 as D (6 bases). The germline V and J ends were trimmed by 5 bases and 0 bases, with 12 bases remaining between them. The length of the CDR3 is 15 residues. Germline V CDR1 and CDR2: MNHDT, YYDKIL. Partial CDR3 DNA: TGTGCTAGCAGTGTGGGACAAGCTAGTGCAGAA. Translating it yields CASSVGQASAE. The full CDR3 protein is CASSVGQASAETLYF.